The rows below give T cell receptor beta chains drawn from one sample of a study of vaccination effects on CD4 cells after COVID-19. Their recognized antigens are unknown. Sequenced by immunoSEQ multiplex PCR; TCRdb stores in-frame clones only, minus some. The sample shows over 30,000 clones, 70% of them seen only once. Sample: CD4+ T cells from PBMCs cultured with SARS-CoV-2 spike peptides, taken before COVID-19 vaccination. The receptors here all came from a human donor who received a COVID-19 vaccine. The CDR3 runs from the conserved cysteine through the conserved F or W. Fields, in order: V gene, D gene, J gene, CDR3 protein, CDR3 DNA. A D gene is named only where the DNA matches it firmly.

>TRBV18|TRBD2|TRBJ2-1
CASSPRREGNEQFF
TGTGCCAGCTCACCGCGGCGGGAGGGCAATGAGCAGTTCTTC
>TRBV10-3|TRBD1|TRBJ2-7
CAISVGQGGYEQYF
TGTGCCATCAGTGTTGGACAGGGTGGATACGAGCAGTACTTC
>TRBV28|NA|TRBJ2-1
CASVGGRHNEQFF
TGTGCCAGCGTCGGAGGGAGACACAATGAGCAGTTCTTC
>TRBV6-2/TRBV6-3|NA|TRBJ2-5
CASSAVAETQYF
TGTGCCAGCAGCGCAGTAGCGGAGACCCAGTACTTC
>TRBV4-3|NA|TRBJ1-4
CASSQDVREKLFF
TGCGCCAGCAGCCAAGATGTAAGGGAAAAACTGTTTTTT
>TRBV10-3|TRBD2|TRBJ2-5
CAIRETSRNQETQYF
TGTGCCATCAGGGAGACTAGCAGGAACCAAGAGACCCAGTACTTC
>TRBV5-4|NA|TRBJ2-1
CASSPNLWNEQFF
TGTGCCAGCAGCCCGAACCTCTGGAATGAGCAGTTCTTC
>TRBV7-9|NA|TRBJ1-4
CASSLEGRGGGKLFF
TGTGCCAGCAGCCTGGAAGGACGGGGTGGGGGAAAACTGTTTTTT
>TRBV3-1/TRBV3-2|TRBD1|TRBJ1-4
CASSQDGTGGEKLFF
TGTGCCAGCAGCCAAGATGGGACAGGGGGGGAAAAACTGTTTTTT
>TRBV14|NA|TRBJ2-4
CASSLFSGALAKNIQYF
TGTGCCAGCAGCCTCTTTTCGGGGGCCCTAGCCAAAAACATTCAGTACTTC
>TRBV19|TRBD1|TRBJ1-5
CASRTGGASNQPQHF
TGTGCCAGTAGGACAGGGGGCGCAAGCAATCAGCCCCAGCATTTT
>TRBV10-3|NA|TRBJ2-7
CAISTQGQQYF
TGTGCCATCAGTACCCAGGGCCAGCAGTACTTC
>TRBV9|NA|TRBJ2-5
CASSYRTHDQETQYF
TGTGCCAGCAGCTATCGGACCCATGACCAAGAGACCCAGTACTTC
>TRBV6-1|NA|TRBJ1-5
CASSEFNSNQPQHF
TGTGCCAGCAGTGAGTTTAATAGCAATCAGCCCCAGCATTTT
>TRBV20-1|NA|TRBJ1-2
CSATGDYGYTF
TGCAGTGCTACAGGTGACTATGGCTACACCTTC
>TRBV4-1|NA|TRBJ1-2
CASSQEAGKYGYTF
TGCGCCAGCAGCCAAGAGGCGGGAAAGTATGGCTACACCTTC
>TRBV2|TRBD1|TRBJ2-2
CASRLDRGGTGELFF
TGTGCCAGCAGGCTAGACAGGGGAGGCACCGGGGAGCTGTTTTTT
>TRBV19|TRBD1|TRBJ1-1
CASSIRTGQGEAFF
TGTGCCAGTAGTATAAGGACAGGGCAGGGAGAAGCTTTCTTT
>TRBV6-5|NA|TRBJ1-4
CASRTEYNEKLFF
TGTGCCAGCAGAACGGAATATAATGAAAAACTGTTTTTT
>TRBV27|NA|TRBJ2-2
CASTNGGGNAGELFF
TGTGCCAGCACCAACGGAGGGGGAAACGCCGGGGAGCTGTTTTTT